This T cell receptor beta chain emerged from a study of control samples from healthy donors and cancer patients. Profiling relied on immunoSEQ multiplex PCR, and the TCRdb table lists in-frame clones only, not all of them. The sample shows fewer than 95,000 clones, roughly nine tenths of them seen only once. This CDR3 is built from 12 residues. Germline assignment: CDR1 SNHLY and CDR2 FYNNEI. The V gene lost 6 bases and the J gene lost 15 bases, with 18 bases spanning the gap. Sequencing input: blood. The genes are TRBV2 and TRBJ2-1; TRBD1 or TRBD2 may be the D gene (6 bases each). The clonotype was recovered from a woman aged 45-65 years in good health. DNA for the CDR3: TGTGCCAGCAGAGGGGGGACCGAGCGTGGGTTCTTC. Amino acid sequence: CASRGGTERGFF.